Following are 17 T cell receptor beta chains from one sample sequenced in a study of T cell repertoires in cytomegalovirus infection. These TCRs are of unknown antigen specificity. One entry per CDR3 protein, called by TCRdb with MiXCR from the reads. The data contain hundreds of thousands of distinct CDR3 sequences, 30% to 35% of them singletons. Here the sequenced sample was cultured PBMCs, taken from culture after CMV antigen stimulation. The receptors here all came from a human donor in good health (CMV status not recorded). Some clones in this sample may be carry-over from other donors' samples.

This CDR3 reads CASSEGRGYNEKLFF. The CDR3 DNA reads as TGTGCCAGCAGTGAGGGCAGGGGGTATAATGAAAAACTGTTTTTT. The rearrangement links TRBV6-5 to TRBJ1-4; 7 nucleotides match TRBD1. The CDR3 length is 15 residues. The germline V gene encodes CDR1 MNHEY and CDR2 SVGAGI. After removal of 5 bases from V and 4 bases from J, the junction contained 7 bases not matched to a gene.

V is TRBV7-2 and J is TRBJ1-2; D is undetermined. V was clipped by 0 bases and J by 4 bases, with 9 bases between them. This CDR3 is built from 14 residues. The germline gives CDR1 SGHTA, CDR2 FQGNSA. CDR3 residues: CASSLARNIYGYTF. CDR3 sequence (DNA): TGTGCCAGCAGCTTAGCGCGTAACATCTATGGCTACACCTTC. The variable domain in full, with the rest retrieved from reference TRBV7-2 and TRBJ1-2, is GAGVSQSPSNKVTEKGKDVELRCDPISGHTALYWYRQSLGQGLEFLIYFQGNSAPDKSGLPSDRFSAERTGGSVSTLTIQRTQQEDSAVYLCASSLARNIYGYTFGSGTRLTVV.

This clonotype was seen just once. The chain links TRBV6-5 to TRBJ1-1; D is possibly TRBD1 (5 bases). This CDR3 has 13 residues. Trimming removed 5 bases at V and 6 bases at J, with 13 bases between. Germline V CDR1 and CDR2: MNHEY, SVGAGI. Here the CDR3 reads CASSQGWGAEAFF. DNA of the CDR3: TGTGCCAGCAGTCAAGGGTGGGGCGCTGAAGCTTTCTTT.

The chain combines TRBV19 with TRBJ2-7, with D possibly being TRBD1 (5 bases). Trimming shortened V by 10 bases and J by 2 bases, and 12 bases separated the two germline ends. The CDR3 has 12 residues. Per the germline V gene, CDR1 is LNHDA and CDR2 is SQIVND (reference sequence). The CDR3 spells CATEDSTYEQYF. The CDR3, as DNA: TGTGCCACCGAAGACAGTACCTACGAGCAGTACTTC.

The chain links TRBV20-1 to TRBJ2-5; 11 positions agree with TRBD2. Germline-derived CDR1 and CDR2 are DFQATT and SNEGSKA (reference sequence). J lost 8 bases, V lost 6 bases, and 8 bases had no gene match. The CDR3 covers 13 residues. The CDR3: CSAQNSGGATQYF. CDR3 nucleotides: TGCAGTGCCCAGAATAGCGGGGGGGCTACCCAGTACTTC.

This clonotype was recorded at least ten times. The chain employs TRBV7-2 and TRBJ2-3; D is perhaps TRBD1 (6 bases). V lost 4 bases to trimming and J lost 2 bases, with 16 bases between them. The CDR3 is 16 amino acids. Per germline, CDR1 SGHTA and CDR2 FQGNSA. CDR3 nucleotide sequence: TGTGCCAGCAGCTCTCAGGGGAATCAGAACACAGATACGCAGTATTTT. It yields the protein CASSSQGNQNTDTQYF.

Written as DNA, the CDR3 is TGTGCCAGCAGTTTGTGGGGGCTCGGCGGAGGTAGAAACATTCAGTACTTC. It yields the protein CASSLWGLGGGRNIQYF. The chain is built from TRBV12-3 or TRBV12-4 and TRBJ2-4, with D possibly TRBD1 on 6 matching bases. The CDR3 runs to 17 residues. V was cut by 3 bases and J by 6 bases, with 21 bases left in between.

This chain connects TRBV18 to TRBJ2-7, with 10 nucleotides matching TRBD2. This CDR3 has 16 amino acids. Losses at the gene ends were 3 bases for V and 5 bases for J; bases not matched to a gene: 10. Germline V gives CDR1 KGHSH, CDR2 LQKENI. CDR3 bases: TGTGCCAGCTCACCGATAACCGGGACTAGCGCCCACGAGCAGTACTTC. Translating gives CASSPITGTSAHEQYF.

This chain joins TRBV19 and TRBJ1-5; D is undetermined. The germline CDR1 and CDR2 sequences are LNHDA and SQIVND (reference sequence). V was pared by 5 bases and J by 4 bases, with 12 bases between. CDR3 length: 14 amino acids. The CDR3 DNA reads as TGTGCCAGTAGTTTGGGTTTTGGAAATCAGCCCCAGCATTTT. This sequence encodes CASSLGFGNQPQHF.

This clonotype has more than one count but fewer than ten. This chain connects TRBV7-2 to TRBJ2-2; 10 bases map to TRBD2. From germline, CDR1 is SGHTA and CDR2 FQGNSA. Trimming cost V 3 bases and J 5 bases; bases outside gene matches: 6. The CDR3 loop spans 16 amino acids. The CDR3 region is CASSFSSGSYTGELFF. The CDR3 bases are TGTGCCAGCAGCTTTTCTAGCGGGAGCTATACCGGGGAGCTGTTTTTT.

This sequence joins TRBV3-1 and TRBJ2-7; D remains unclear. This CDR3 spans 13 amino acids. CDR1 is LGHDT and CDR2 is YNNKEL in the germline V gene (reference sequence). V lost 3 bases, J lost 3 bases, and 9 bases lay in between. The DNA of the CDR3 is TGTGCCAGCAGCCATCGAAATTACTACGAGCAGTACTTC. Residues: CASSHRNYYEQYF.

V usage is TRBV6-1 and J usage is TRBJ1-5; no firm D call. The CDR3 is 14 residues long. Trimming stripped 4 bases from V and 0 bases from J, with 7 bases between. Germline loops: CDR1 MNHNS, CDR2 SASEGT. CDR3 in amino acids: CASSGEVSNQPQHF. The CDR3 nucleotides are TGTGCCAGCAGTGGTGAGGTTAGCAATCAGCCCCAGCATTTT.

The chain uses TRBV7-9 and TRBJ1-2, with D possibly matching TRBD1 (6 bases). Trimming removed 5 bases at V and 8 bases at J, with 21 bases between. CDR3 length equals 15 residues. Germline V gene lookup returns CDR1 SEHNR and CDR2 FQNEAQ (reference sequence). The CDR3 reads CASSPRGGGPEGYTF. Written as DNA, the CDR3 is TGTGCCAGCAGCCCCCGGGGGGGCGGACCGGAAGGCTACACCTTC. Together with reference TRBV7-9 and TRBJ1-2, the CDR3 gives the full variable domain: DTGVSQNPRHKITKRGQNVTFRCDPISEHNRLYWYRQTLGQGPEFLTYFQNEAQLEKSRLLSDRFSAERPKGSFSTLEIQRTEQGDSAMYLCASSPRGGGPEGYTFGSGTRLTVV.

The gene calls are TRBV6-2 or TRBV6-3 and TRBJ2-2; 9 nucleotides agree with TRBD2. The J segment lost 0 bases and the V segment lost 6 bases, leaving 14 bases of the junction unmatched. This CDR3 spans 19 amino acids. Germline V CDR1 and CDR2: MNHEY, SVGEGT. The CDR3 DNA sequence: TGTGCCAGCAGCCCCTTTCCCTATGCGGGGGGGACGAACACCGGGGAGCTGTTTTTT. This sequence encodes CASSPFPYAGGTNTGELFF.

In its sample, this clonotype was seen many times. CDR3 amino acids: CASSHGGTLRRETQYF. As DNA, the CDR3 is TGTGCCAGCAGCCACGGCGGGACTCTCCGACGGGAGACCCAGTACTTC. The chain is built from TRBV7-2 and TRBJ2-5; D perhaps matches TRBD2 (6 bases). Trimming left V 5 bases short and J 5 bases short, with 21 bases between. CDR3 length: 16 residues. The germline gives CDR1 SGHTA, CDR2 FQGNSA.

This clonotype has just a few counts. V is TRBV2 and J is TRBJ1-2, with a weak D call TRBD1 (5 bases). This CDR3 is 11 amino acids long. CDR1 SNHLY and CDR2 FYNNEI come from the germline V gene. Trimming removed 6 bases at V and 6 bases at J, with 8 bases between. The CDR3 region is CASRTTDGYTF. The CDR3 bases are TGTGCCAGCAGGACGACAGATGGCTACACCTTC.

The CDR3 region has the DNA TGCAGTGCTGATATTATTGGGAGGGCGAACACTGAAGCTTTCTTT. It yields the protein CSADIIGRANTEAFF. The J gene is TRBJ1-1, the V gene TRBV20-1; D is ambiguous. The V gene lost 5 bases and the J gene lost 1 base, with 17 bases spanning the gap. This CDR3 has 15 amino acids. Germline V gene sequence: CDR1 DFQATT, CDR2 SNEGSKA (reference sequence).